This T cell receptor (beta chain) was observed in a study of shared clonotypes between healthy human individuals. Methods used by the authors: In the immunoSEQ data, sequences were junction-only and lacked quality scores, so filtering differed. Sequenced by immunoSEQ multiplex PCR; TCRdb stores in-frame clones only, minus some. V, J and clone size reflect that table, while D and trimming were determined from the DNA. The sample records roughly 1,000,000 clones, around 82% being singletons. This CDR3 comprises 15 residues. The V and J ends lost 5 bases and 6 bases, in that order; junction bases with no gene match: 6. The germline V gene encodes CDR1 SGHTA and CDR2 FQGNSA.

This clonotype originated in a young man in good health. Some clones in this sample may be carry-over from other donors' samples. The sequenced material came from memory CD4+ T cells from PBMCs. Subset: CD45RA-negative fraction. The chain uses TRBV7-2 and TRBJ2-1; TRBD1 aligns across 11 bases. Written as DNA, the CDR3 is TGTGCCAGCAGCGGACAGGGGGCTGTGCTCAATGAGCAGTTCTTC. This codes for CASSGQGAVLNEQFF.